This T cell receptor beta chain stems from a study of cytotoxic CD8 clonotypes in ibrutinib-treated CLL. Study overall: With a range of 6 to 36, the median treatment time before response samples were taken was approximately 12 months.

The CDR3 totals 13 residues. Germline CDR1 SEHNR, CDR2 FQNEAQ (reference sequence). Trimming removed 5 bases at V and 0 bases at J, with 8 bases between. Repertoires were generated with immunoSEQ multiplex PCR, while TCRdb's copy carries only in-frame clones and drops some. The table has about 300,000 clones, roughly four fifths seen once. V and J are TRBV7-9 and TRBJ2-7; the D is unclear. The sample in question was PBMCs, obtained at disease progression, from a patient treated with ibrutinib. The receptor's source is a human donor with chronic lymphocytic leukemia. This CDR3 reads CASSEAGSYEQYF. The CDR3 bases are TGTGCCAGCAGCGAAGCAGGCTCCTACGAGCAGTACTTC. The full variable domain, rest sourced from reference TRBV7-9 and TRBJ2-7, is DTGVSQNPRHKITKRGQNVTFRCDPISEHNRLYWYRQTLGQGPEFLTYFQNEAQLEKSRLLSDRFSAERPKGSFSTLEIQRTEQGDSAMYLCASSEAGSYEQYFGPGTRLTVT.